What follows describes a single T cell receptor beta chain. The germline gives CDR1 SGHNT, CDR2 YENEEA. The CDR3 is 14 residues long. V gave up 5 bases and J gave up 4 bases; unmatched junction bases: 7. The entry originates in a study of blood T cell repertoires in COVID-19. Only in-frame clones appear in the TCRdb table, and some are missing; sequencing was by immunoSEQ multiplex PCR. Of some 200,000 clones in the sample, approximately 86% were seen once. This receptor was taken from a woman aged 25 to 39 who had recovered from COVID-19. The gene calls are TRBV11-3 and TRBJ2-5, with TRBD2 matching 7 bases. The specimen was PBMCs or T cells enriched from blood (not recorded which). CDR3 loop: CASSRHGLGETQYF. The CDR3 DNA is TGTGCCAGCAGCCGACATGGACTAGGAGAGACCCAGTACTTC.